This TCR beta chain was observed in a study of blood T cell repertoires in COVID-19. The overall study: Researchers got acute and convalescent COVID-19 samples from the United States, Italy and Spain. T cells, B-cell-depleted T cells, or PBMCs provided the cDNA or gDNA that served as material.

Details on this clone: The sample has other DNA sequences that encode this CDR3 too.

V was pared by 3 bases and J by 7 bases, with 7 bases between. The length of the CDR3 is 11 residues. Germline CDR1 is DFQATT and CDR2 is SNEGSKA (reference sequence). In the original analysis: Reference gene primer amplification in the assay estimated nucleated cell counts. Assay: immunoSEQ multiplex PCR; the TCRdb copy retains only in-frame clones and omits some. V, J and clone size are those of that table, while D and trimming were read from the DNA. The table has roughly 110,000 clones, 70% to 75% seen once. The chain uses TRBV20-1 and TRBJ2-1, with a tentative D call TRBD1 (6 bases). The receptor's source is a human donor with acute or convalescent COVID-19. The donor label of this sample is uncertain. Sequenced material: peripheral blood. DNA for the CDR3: TGCAGTGCTAGTCAGGGGAATGAGCAGTTCTTC. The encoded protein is CSASQGNEQFF.